These 12 T cell receptor beta chains were all obtained from the same sample, sequenced in a study of OX40 agonist ivuxolimab in advanced cancers. TCRdb's copy holds only in-frame clones and misses some; the assay was immunoSEQ multiplex PCR. The sample holds about 59,000 clones; about nine tenths are singletons and the top ten take 0.37%. The material was CD4+ or CD8+ T cells sorted from blood, obtained in a trial of the OX40 agonist ivuxolimab. The receptors stem from an adult with an advanced solid tumor such as melanoma, head and neck, liver or kidney cancer.

The rearrangement uses TRBV19 and TRBJ1-1; TRBD1 matches 8 bases. V dropped 3 bases and J dropped 0; count of bases not matched to a gene: 6. Germline CDR1 reads LNHDA; CDR2 reads SQIVND (reference sequence). CDR3 length: 16 residues. The CDR3 here is CASSMVGQGMNTEAFF. The CDR3 DNA reads TGTGCCAGTAGTATGGTCGGACAGGGAATGAACACTGAAGCTTTCTTT.

The CDR3 loop reads CASSPWTSGYNEQFF. The CDR3 DNA reads as TGTGCCAGCAGCCCCTGGACTAGCGGCTACAATGAGCAGTTCTTC. The rearrangement uses TRBV7-2 and TRBJ2-1, with 10 bases identical to TRBD2. After removal of 5 bases from V and 3 bases from J, the junction contained 4 bases not matched to a gene. The CDR3 consists of 15 residues. The germline V gene has CDR1 SGHTA and CDR2 FQGNSA.

The CDR3 sequence is CASSEQGDSLEQYF. CDR3 nucleotides: TGTGCCAGCTCAGAACAGGGGGACTCCCTCGAGCAGTACTTC. The V gene is TRBV18, the J gene TRBJ2-7; 8 nucleotides agree with TRBD1. The CDR3 sequence is 14 residues long. Trimming cost V 5 bases and J 6 bases; bases outside gene matches: 9. Germline V lookup: CDR1 KGHSH, CDR2 LQKENI.

The chain employs TRBV5-5 and TRBJ1-5; D is uncertain. The CDR3 has 13 amino acids. Trimming took 0 bases from V and 5 from J, leaving 6 bases between them. The germline V gene has CDR1 SGHKS and CDR2 YYEKEE (reference sequence). The CDR3 sequence: CASSLESYQPQHF. The DNA of the CDR3 is TGTGCCAGCAGCTTGGAAAGTTATCAGCCCCAGCATTTT.

The chain combines TRBV18 with TRBJ2-7; 8 bases agree with TRBD1. This CDR3 has 15 amino acids. The germline V gene encodes CDR1 KGHSH and CDR2 LQKENI. The V gene end was trimmed by 0 bases and the J gene end by 4 bases; junction bases not matched to a gene: 5. For the CDR3, the DNA is TGTGCCAGCTCACCACCGACAGGGGCGAGGTACGAGCAGTACTTC. It yields the protein CASSPPTGARYEQYF.

The chain is built from TRBV6-1 and TRBJ2-1, with no clear D. The CDR3 has 14 amino acids. V was pared by 3 bases and J by 7 bases, with 13 bases between. Germline loops: CDR1 MNHNS, CDR2 SASEGT. The CDR3 DNA reads as TGTGCCAGCAGTGACCCGGGTCGGAATAATGAGCAGTTCTTC. It translates to CASSDPGRNNEQFF.

The chain is built from TRBV19 and TRBJ1-2; 9 bases agree with TRBD1. The CDR3 runs to 14 residues. J lost 5 bases, V lost 6 bases, and 7 bases had no gene match. Germline CDR1 LNHDA, CDR2 SQIVND (reference sequence). The CDR3 region has the DNA TGTGCCAGTAGGCAAGGGGACAGGGATTATGGCTACACCTTC. Amino acids: CASRQGDRDYGYTF.

This chain links TRBV11-2 with TRBJ2-5; D is uncertain. V gave up 2 bases and J gave up 5 bases, with 3 bases separating them. The CDR3 sequence is 11 residues long. The germline CDR1 and CDR2 sequences are SGHAT and FQNNGV. The CDR3 DNA follows: TGTGCCAGCAGCTTACGGGAGACCCAGTACTTC. Protein product: CASSLRETQYF.

This chain connects TRBV7-9 to TRBJ2-3; D unclear. Per the germline V gene, CDR1 is SEHNR and CDR2 is FQNEAQ (reference sequence). CDR3 size: 12 residues. Trimming took off 5 bases at V and 2 bases at J, with 5 bases between the two ends. The CDR3 spells CASSPITDTQYF. CDR3 in DNA: TGTGCCAGCAGCCCCATCACAGATACGCAGTATTTT.

The rearrangement uses TRBV12-5 and TRBJ1-5; no definite D call. Trimming took 0 bases from V and 0 from J, leaving 9 bases between them. Germline V gene sequence: CDR1 LGHNT, CDR2 FRNRAP. The CDR3 length is 16 residues. The CDR3 sequence is CASGLVAPISNQPQHF. The CDR3 coding sequence is TGTGCTAGTGGTTTGGTAGCTCCTATTAGCAATCAGCCCCAGCATTTT.

The V and J genes are TRBV2 and TRBJ2-6, with unresolved D. Trimming pared 8 bases from V and 3 bases from J, leaving 20 bases between. The CDR3 loop spans 17 amino acids. Germline V gene lookup returns CDR1 SNHLY and CDR2 FYNNEI. CDR3 bases: TGTGCCAGCGCGCGCCTCCCTGGGGTTGGTGGGGCCAACGTCCTGACTTTC. This translates into CASARLPGVGGANVLTF.

The V gene is TRBV5-4, the J gene TRBJ1-2; D perhaps matches TRBD1 (5 bases). Trimming took 1 base from V and 12 from J, leaving 16 bases between them. The V gene's germline CDR1 is SGHNT and CDR2 YYREEE (reference sequence). CDR3 length: 13 residues. CDR3 in amino acids: CASSLSGDLANTF. CDR3 DNA sequence: TGTGCCAGCAGCTTGAGCGGGGACCTAGCAAACACCTTC.